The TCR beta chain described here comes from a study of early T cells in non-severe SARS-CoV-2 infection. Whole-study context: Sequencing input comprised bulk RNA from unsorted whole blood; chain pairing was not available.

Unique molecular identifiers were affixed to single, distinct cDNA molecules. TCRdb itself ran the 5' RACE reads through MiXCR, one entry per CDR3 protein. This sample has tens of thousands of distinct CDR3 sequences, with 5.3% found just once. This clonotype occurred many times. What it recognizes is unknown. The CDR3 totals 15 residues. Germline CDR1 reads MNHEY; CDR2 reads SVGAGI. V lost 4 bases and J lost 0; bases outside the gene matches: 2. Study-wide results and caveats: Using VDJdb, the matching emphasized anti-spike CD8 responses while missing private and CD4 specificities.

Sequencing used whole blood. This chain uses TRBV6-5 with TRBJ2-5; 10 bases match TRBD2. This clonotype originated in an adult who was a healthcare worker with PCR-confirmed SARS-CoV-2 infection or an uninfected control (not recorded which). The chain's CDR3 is CASSLLAGYQETQYF. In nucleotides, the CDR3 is TGTGCCAGCAGTTTACTAGCGGGATACCAAGAGACCCAGTACTTC.